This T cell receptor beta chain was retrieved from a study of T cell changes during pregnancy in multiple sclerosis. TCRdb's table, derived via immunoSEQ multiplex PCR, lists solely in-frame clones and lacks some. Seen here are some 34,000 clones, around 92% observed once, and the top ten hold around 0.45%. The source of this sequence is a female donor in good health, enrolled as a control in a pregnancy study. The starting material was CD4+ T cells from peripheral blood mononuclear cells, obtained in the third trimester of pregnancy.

The CDR3 bases are TGTGCCAGCAGCCTTGGACAGGGTGGGAGAGGAGCTTTCTTT. It yields the protein CASSLGQGGRGAFF. The chain uses TRBV28 and TRBJ1-1; 8 bases align to TRBD1. The CDR3 length is 14 residues. With V trimmed by 6 bases and J by 10 bases, 13 bases remained unmatched. Per germline, CDR1 MDHEN and CDR2 SYDVKM.